The clone carrying this T cell receptor (beta chain) was seen a handful of times. Its cognate antigen is unknown. It was with 60 Vbeta and 13 Jbeta primers that the PCR ran. Here immunoSEQ multiplex PCR was the method, and the copy in TCRdb shows in-frame clones only, minus some. The sample has about 160,000 clones; about 81% are singletons. Looked up from germline, CDR1 is LGHNA and CDR2 is YNFKEQ. The CDR3 has 15 amino acids. Trimming at V came to 1 base and at J to 10 bases, leaving 8 bases not matched to a gene. This entry is derived from a study of cytomegalovirus exposure and HLA in healthy donors. Notes on the study in general: Researchers reported that a few CMV-associated chains were confirmed in vitro as CMV antigen-specific.

The TCR originated in a girl aged 2-15 years in good health and CMV-seropositive. Sequencing was performed on PBMCs. The V and J genes are TRBV4-2 and TRBJ1-2; TRBD1 matches 11 bases. CDR3 protein: CASSQGTGGVSDYTF. CDR3 in DNA: TGTGCCAGCAGCCAAGGGACAGGGGGCGTATCTGACTACACCTTC.